This T cell receptor beta chain originates from a study of T cell responses to AZD1222 COVID-19 vaccine. Study-level results: Breadth and depth of Spike-specific TCRs rose after two AZD1222 doses. The donor group comprised mostly white British people and more females; the analysis possibly underestimated clonal diversity. Across the whole spike, CD4 TCRs peaked at regions 160-218 and 743-854. Baseline antibody screening turned up just a handful of seropositive AZD1222 recipients.

TCRdb's table, derived via immunoSEQ multiplex PCR, lists solely in-frame clones and lacks some. The table includes about 120,000 clones, approximately 86% detected once. Turning to this clone: What it recognizes is unknown.

The V segment lost 2 bases and the J segment 3 bases; nucleotides outside the gene matches: 4. Germline loops: CDR1 SEHNR, CDR2 FQNEAQ (reference sequence). The CDR3 consists of 15 residues. The specimen comprised peripheral blood, sampled 28 days after the second AZD1222 dose. This chain connects TRBV7-9 to TRBJ1-1; TRBD1 matches at 9 bases. This receptor was taken from an adult who received the AZD1222 COVID-19 vaccine. The CDR3 bases are TGTGCCAGCAGCTTACGACAGGGGGAGGACACTGAAGCTTTCTTT. As protein: CASSLRQGEDTEAFF.